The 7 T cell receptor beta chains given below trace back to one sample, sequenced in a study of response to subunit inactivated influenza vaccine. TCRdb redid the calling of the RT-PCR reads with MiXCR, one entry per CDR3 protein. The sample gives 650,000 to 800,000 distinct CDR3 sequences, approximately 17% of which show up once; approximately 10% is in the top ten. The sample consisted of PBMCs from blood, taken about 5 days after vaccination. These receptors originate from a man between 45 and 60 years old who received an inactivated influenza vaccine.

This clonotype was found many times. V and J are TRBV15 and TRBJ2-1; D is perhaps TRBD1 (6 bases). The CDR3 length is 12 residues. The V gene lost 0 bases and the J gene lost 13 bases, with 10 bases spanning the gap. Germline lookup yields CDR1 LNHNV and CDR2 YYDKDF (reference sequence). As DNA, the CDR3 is TGTGCCACCAGCAGAGATTCACAGGGCCAGTTCTTC. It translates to CATSRDSQGQFF.

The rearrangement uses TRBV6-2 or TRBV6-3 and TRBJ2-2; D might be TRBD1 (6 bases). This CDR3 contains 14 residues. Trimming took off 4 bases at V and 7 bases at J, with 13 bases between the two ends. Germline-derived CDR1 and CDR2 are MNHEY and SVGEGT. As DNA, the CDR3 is TGTGCCAGCAGTTTCCAACAGGGTATCGGGGAGCTGTTTTTT. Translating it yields CASSFQQGIGELFF.

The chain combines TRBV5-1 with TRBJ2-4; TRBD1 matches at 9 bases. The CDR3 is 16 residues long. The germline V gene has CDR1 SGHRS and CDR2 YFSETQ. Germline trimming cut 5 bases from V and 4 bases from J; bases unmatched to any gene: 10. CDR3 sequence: CASRDTGTGTKNIQYF. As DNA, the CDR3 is TGCGCCAGCAGAGATACCGGGACAGGGACTAAAAACATTCAGTACTTC. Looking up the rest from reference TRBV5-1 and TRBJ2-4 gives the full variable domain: KAGVTQTPRYLIKTRGQQVTLSCSPISGHRSVSWYQQTPGQGLQFLFEYFSETQRNKGNFPGRFSGRQFSNSRSEMNVSTLELGDSALYLCASRDTGTGTKNIQYFGAGTRLSVL.

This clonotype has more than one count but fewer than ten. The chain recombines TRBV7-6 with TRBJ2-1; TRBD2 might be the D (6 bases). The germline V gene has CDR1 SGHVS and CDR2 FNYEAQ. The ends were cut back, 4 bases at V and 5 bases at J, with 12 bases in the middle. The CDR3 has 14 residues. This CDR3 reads CASSSRELNNEQFF. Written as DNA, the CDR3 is TGTGCCAGCAGCTCACGGGAGTTGAACAATGAGCAGTTCTTC.

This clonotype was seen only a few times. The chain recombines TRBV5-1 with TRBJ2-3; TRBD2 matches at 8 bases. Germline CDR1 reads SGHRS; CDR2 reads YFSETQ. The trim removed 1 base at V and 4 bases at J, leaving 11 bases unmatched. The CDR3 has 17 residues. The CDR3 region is CASSLIGGALSADTQYF. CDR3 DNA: TGCGCCAGCAGCTTGATCGGGGGGGCCTTATCAGCAGATACGCAGTATTTT.

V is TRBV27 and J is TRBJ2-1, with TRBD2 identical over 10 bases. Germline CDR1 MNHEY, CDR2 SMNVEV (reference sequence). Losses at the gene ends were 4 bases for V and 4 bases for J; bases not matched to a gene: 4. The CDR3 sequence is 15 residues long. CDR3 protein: CASSWGSGRYNEQFF. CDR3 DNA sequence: TGTGCCAGCAGTTGGGGTAGCGGGAGGTACAATGAGCAGTTCTTC.

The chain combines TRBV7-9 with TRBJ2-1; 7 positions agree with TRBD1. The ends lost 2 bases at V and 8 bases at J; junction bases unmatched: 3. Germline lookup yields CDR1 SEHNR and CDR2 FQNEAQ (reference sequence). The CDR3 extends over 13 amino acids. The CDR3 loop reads CASSLQGVDEQFF. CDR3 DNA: TGTGCCAGCAGCTTACAGGGGGTCGATGAGCAGTTCTTC.